This T cell receptor (beta chain) was retrieved from a study of OX40 agonist ivuxolimab in advanced cancers. Across the study: Ivuxolimab doses were 0.01, 0.1, 0.3, 1.5, 3 or 10 mg/kg every 2 weeks. Study conclusions and caveats: CD4+ and CD8+ blood T cells expanded clonally by week 6 at 0.1 to 3.0 mg/kg.

Assay used: immunoSEQ multiplex PCR; TCRdb lists only in-frame clones, some missing. The sample yields tens of thousands of clones, just over 85% seen once. As for this clone: The antigen is unknown.

Autoimmune disease history or systemic immunosuppression led to patients being barred. V shed 6 bases, J shed 8 bases, and the junction held 7 bases outside the gene matches. CDR1 is MNHEY and CDR2 is SVGAGI in the germline V gene. The CDR3 length is 13 residues. The origin of this receptor is an adult with an advanced solid tumor such as melanoma, head and neck, liver or kidney cancer. The sequencing here drew on CD4+ or CD8+ T cells sorted from blood, taken in a trial of the OX40 agonist ivuxolimab. The chain links TRBV6-5 to TRBJ2-4; TRBD1 agrees at 7 bases. The DNA for the CDR3 is TGTGCCAGCAGCAGGGGGATGAATGACATTCAGTACTTC. Protein sequence: CASSRGMNDIQYF.